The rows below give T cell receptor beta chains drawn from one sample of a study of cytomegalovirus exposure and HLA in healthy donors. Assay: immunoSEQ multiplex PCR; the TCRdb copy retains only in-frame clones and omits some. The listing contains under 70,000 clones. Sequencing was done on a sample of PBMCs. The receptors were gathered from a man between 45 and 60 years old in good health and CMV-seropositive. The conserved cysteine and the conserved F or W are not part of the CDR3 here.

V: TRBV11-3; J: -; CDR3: ASSPRDSPYEQY
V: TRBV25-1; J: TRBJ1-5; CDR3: ASSEYSLNQPQH
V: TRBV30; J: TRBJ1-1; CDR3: AWRGIQGLGIEAF
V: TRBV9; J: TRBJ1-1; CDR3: ASSVAPGTSNTEAF
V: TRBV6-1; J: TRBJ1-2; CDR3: ASSEQDRGPANYGYT
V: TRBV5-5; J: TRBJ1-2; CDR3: ASSAGTGGGYGYT
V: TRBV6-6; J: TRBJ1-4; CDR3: ASSSGQTATNEKLF
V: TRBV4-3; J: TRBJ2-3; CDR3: ASSQAYRSTDTQY
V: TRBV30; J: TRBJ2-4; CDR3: AWRGAAKNIQY
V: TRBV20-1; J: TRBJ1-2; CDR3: SRGGPYGYT
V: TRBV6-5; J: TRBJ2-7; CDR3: ASSYSGGGPNEQY
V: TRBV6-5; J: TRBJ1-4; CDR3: ASRPGVWDEKLL
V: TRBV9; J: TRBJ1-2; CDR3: ASTPGGYGYT
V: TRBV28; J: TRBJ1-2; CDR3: ASSIGDSSNYGYT
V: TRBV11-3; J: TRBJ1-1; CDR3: ASSPDSANTEAF